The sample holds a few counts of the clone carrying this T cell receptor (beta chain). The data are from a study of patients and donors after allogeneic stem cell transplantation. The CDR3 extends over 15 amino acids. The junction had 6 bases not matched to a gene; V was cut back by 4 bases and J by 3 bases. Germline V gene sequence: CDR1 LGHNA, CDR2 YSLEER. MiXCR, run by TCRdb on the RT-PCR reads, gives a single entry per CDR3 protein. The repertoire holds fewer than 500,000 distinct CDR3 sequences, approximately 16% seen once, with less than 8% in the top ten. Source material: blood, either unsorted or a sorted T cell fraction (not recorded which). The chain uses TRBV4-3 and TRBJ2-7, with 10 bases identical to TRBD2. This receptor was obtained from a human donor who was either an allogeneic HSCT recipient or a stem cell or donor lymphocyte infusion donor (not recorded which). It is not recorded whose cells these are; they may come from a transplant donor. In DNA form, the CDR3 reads TGCGCCAGCAGCCCCAGGACTAGCGGATTCTACGAGCAGTACTTC. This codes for CASSPRTSGFYEQYF.